The 31 T cell receptor beta chains given below trace back to one sample, sequenced in a study of CXCR3-negative and CXCR3-positive naive CD8 T cells. The study's findings and limits: CXCR3-positive naive cells carried more hydrophobic TRB CDR3s than CXCR3-negative ones.

Carrying UMI labels, the TRB cDNA libraries were prepared through 5' RACE. TCRdb reworked the 5' RACE reads into one entry per CDR3 protein, no DNA. There are approximately 3,100 distinct CDR3 sequences in the sample, with over 1.3% held by the top ten. These TCRs are of unknown antigen specificity. Sequenced: naive CXCR3+ CD8+ T cells from blood. Noted subset: CD45RO-CCR7+CD27+CD95- naive CD8+ T cells expressing CXCR3 (TNR3+). These receptors all come from a human donor in good health. Some clones in this sample may be carry-over from other donors' samples.

This clonotype shows up as medium-sized by frequency. The chain couples TRBV29-1 to TRBJ2-7; TCRdb designates TRBD2, a call that cannot be tested without DNA. Germline CDR1 reads SQVTM; CDR2 reads ANQGSEA. This CDR3 has 13 amino acids. CDR3 in amino acids: CSALPGGRDEQYF.

This clonotype is medium-sized by frequency. The gene calls are TRBV9 and TRBJ2-5; the D gene TCRdb calls, TRBD1, cannot be checked with no DNA. Germline V lookup: CDR1 SGDLS, CDR2 YYNGEE. This CDR3 region has 15 residues. CDR3 in amino acids: CASSSPSGGAETQYF.

According to its frequency, this clonotype is medium-sized. J is TRBJ2-1 and V is TRBV4-1; TCRdb's D gene call, TRBD2, goes unchecked for lack of DNA. From germline, CDR1 is MGHRA and CDR2 YSYEKL. The CDR3 sequence is 16 residues long. The CDR3 here is CASSQRGGSSYNEQFF.

The chain links TRBV3-1 to TRBJ2-6; TCRdb's D call of TRBD1 is untestable without DNA. Germline V gene sequence: CDR1 LGHDT, CDR2 YNNKEL (reference sequence). The CDR3 spans 21 residues. The CDR3 region is CASSHQRDTTGVLSGANVLTF.

Frequency places this clonotype as medium-sized. The chain employs TRBV14 and TRBJ2-1. CDR1 and CDR2 (germline): SGHDN, FVKESK. The CDR3 covers 16 residues. CDR3: CASSQVGTLSYNEQFF.

This chain links TRBV5-1 with TRBJ2-5; TCRdb's D call of TRBD1 is untestable without DNA. The CDR3 runs 13 residues. CDR1 and CDR2 (germline): SGHRS, YFSETQ. The CDR3 is CASSLETEETQYF.

This clonotype ranks as medium-sized in terms of frequency. CDR3 region: CASSWDRGDEKLFF. The V gene is TRBV7-2, the J gene TRBJ1-4; the TRBD1 assignment by TCRdb is unverifiable without DNA. The CDR3 has 14 residues. Germline loops: CDR1 SGHTA, CDR2 FQGNSA. Complete variable domain (other parts from reference TRBV7-2 and TRBJ1-4): GAGVSQSPSNKVTEKGKDVELRCDPISGHTALYWYRQSLGQGLEFLIYFQGNSAPDKSGLPSDRFSAERTGGSVSTLTIQRTQQEDSAVYLCASSWDRGDEKLFFGSGTQLSVL.

This clonotype counts as medium-sized by frequency. This chain's CDR3 is CSVEDRVRAVKETQYF. The chain recombines TRBV29-1 with TRBJ2-5; the TCRdb D gene call, TRBD2, has no DNA to confirm it. The V gene's germline CDR1 is SQVTM and CDR2 ANQGSEA. CDR3 length: 16 residues.

The chain links TRBV29-1 to TRBJ1-5. CDR1 SQVTM and CDR2 ANQGSEA come from the germline V gene. The CDR3 sequence is 13 residues long. CDR3 amino acids: CSVRNKLDQPQHF.

Frequency places this clonotype as medium-sized (0.01 to 0.1%). The chain is built from TRBV6-6 and TRBJ2-3; TCRdb lists TRBD1, though no DNA is available to test this call. The CDR3 covers 16 residues. Germline loops: CDR1 MNHNY, CDR2 SVGAGI (reference sequence). The chain's CDR3 is CASSYWPGSTTDTQYF.

This clonotype is classed as medium-sized (0.01 to 0.1%) by frequency. The V call is TRBV20-1, the J call TRBJ1-2; absent DNA, TCRdb's TRBD1 call cannot be checked. The CDR3 sequence is 12 residues long. Germline CDR1 is DFQATT and CDR2 is SNEGSKA (reference sequence). The CDR3 protein is CSAPTENYGYTF.

This clonotype is medium-sized (0.01 to 0.1%) by frequency. The rearrangement joins TRBV12-3 or TRBV12-4 to TRBJ2-7; TCRdb names TRBD2, which stays unverified in the absence of DNA. The CDR3 contains 14 residues. CDR3 protein: CASSSGGPTYEQYF.

The rearrangement uses TRBV29-1 and TRBJ2-7; the D call from TCRdb, TRBD1, cannot be confirmed without DNA. Per germline, CDR1 SQVTM and CDR2 ANQGSEA. The CDR3 contains 13 residues. This chain's CDR3 is CSVVGTGSYEQYF.

The chain carries TRBV5-5 and TRBJ2-1. Germline loops: CDR1 SGHKS, CDR2 YYEKEE (reference sequence). The CDR3 is made up of 14 amino acids. The CDR3: CASSLVPDYNEQFF.

Frequency places this clonotype as medium-sized (0.01 to 0.1%). The chain uses TRBV29-1 and TRBJ1-1; as DNA is missing, the TRBD1 call by TCRdb cannot be tested. The CDR3 is 13 residues long. Germline V gene lookup returns CDR1 SQVTM and CDR2 ANQGSEA. The CDR3: CSVGGGEYTEAFF.

By frequency, this clonotype registers medium-sized. V usage is TRBV27 and J usage is TRBJ2-1. This CDR3 region has 14 residues. The V gene's germline CDR1 is MNHEY and CDR2 SMNVEV (reference sequence). The CDR3 here is CASKDGSSYNEQFF.

Considering frequency, this clonotype is medium-sized (0.01 to 0.1%). CDR3: CSVLQNTEAFF. The chain uses TRBV29-1 and TRBJ1-1. From germline, CDR1 is SQVTM and CDR2 ANQGSEA. The CDR3 covers 11 residues.

This clonotype registers large by frequency. V usage is TRBV27 and J usage is TRBJ1-6; absent DNA, TCRdb's TRBD1 call cannot be checked. Germline V gene data show CDR1 as MNHEY and CDR2 as SMNVEV (reference sequence). The CDR3 contains 16 residues. CDR3 sequence: CASHPQLGRDNSPLHF.

Measured by frequency, this clonotype is medium-sized (0.01 to 0.1%). This chain connects TRBV4-3 to TRBJ1-2; the TRBD1 assignment by TCRdb is unverifiable without DNA. The germline gives CDR1 LGHNA, CDR2 YSLEER. This CDR3 is built from 15 residues. The CDR3: CASSQYIRDNYGYTF.

This clonotype is labeled medium-sized based on frequency. The chain is built from TRBV6-5 and TRBJ1-6; TCRdb outputs TRBD1, but without DNA this stays unchecked. This CDR3 comprises 16 residues. From germline, CDR1 is MNHEY and CDR2 SVGAGI. The CDR3 protein is CASRAGTGFDNSPLHF.

This clonotype counts as medium-sized by frequency. This chain connects TRBV30 to TRBJ2-7; as DNA is missing, the TRBD2 call by TCRdb cannot be tested. CDR3 length: 15 amino acids. Germline V gene data show CDR1 as GTSNPN and CDR2 as SVGIG (reference sequence). The CDR3 here is CAWSGYLGLDYEQYF.

This clonotype is labeled medium-sized based on frequency. The chain has TRBV29-1 and TRBJ2-6; checking the TCRdb D call of TRBD1 is not possible without DNA. The CDR3 spans 16 residues. Germline V lookup: CDR1 SQVTM, CDR2 ANQGSEA. The CDR3 is CSVRDRQLTGANVLTF.

Judged by frequency, this clonotype is medium-sized. V is TRBV20-1 and J is TRBJ1-1. Germline V gives CDR1 DFQATT, CDR2 SNEGSKA (reference sequence). The CDR3 runs 13 residues. The CDR3 loop is CSAREGWVTEAFF.

Judged by frequency, this clonotype is medium-sized. J is TRBJ2-7 and V is TRBV10-3; lacking DNA, the TRBD1 call made by TCRdb goes unchecked. The V gene's germline CDR1 is ENHRY and CDR2 SYGVKD. CDR3 length: 13 residues. The CDR3 loop is CAISGQEDYEQYF.

This clonotype is medium-sized by frequency. This CDR3 reads CSAVPRTSWETQYF. The rearrangement uses TRBV29-1 and TRBJ2-5; the D call of TRBD2 rests on TCRdb alone, since no DNA is present to check it. CDR3 length equals 14 residues. From germline, CDR1 is SQVTM and CDR2 ANQGSEA.

This chain joins TRBV19 and TRBJ2-7; the TCRdb D gene call, TRBD2, has no DNA to confirm it. CDR3 size: 13 residues. The germline V gene has CDR1 LNHDA and CDR2 SQIVND (reference sequence). CDR3 loop: CASSEAGGDEQYF.

J is TRBJ2-1 and V is TRBV19; TCRdb's assignment of TRBD2 cannot be checked, as there is no DNA. The V gene's germline CDR1 is LNHDA and CDR2 SQIVND (reference sequence). The CDR3 runs 13 residues. The CDR3 loop is CASTSGLDNEQFF. The whole variable domain, remainder taken from reference TRBV19 and TRBJ2-1, is DGGITQSPKYLFRKEGQNVTLSCEQNLNHDAMYWYRQDPGQGLRLIYYSQIVNDFQKGDIAEGYSVSREKKESFPLTVTSAQKNPTAFYLCASTSGLDNEQFFGPGTRLTVL.

This chain links TRBV29-1 with TRBJ2-1; TCRdb names TRBD1, which stays unverified in the absence of DNA. The CDR3 sequence is 15 residues long. Germline loops: CDR1 SQVTM, CDR2 ANQGSEA. The CDR3 region is CSVAGTVSSYNEQFF.

By frequency, this clonotype is large. This chain joins TRBV7-9 and TRBJ1-6; the D gene TCRdb calls, TRBD1, cannot be checked with no DNA. Germline V lookup: CDR1 SEHNR, CDR2 FQNEAQ (reference sequence). The CDR3 is 15 amino acids. The CDR3 spells CASSPGQGDNSPLHF.

This clonotype is deemed medium-sized by its frequency. The chain recombines TRBV6-5 with TRBJ2-1; TCRdb indicates TRBD1, and absent DNA this call remains unverified. This CDR3 has 13 residues. Germline CDR1 and CDR2: MNHEY and SVGAGI. CDR3 sequence: CASSRGQGNEQFF.

According to its frequency, this clonotype is medium-sized. The chain joins TRBV5-1 to TRBJ1-1. The germline CDR1 and CDR2 sequences are SGHRS and YFSETQ. The CDR3 spans 14 residues. Here the CDR3 reads CASFSGGMNTEAFF.